This record covers a single TCR beta chain. The antigen remains unidentified. It was RNA transcripts that yielded the amplified TCR beta CDR3 regions. The HTBI primer set served for first-round RT-PCR of the TCR CDR3. Using its own MiXCR run on the multiplex PCR reads, TCRdb lists one record per CDR3 protein. The table shows some 650,000 distinct CDR3 sequences, with approximately 15% occurring only once. Trimming stripped 2 bases from V and 4 bases from J, with 9 bases between. Germline V gene lookup returns CDR1 SGHRS and CDR2 YFSETQ. The CDR3 is 13 residues long. The sample belongs to a study of T cells in Graves' hyperthyroidism and ophthalmopathy. For the study at large: Peripheral blood specimens were obtained at initial diagnosis, prior to any treatment.

Broader study findings: Ophthalmopathy got predicted by the model a median approximately 6.4 months before its onset.

Diagnosis relied on clinical symptoms, serum thyroxine and TRAb, thyroid ultrasound and orbital computed tomography. The chain couples TRBV5-1 to TRBJ1-2, with D possibly TRBD1 on 5 matching bases. Sequencing input: blood. This clonotype was obtained from a woman aged 35 to 49 with Graves' ophthalmopathy. CDR3 sequence: CASSLDSGYGYTF. Written as DNA, the CDR3 is TGCGCCAGCAGCTTAGACAGTGGCTATGGCTACACCTTC.